This is a list of T cell receptor beta chains from one sample in a study of identical twins. Via MiXCR, TCRdb re-called the 5' RACE reads, giving one row per CDR3 protein. This table holds nearly 900,000 distinct CDR3 sequences, roughly an eighth found once. The same sample was also studied in work on yellow fever vaccine responses in identical twins.

Sequenced: PBMCs. The receptors were sampled from a woman aged 18 to 35 in good health. Each CDR3 is given with its conserved first and last residue. A D gene is named only where the DNA matches it firmly. A row's size may be missing; if present it is once, few, many or a size class.

d_gene	abundance	j_gene	v_gene	CDR3aa	CDR3nt
TRBD1	NA	TRBJ1-2	TRBV24-1	CATSPPGQTYGYTF	TGTGCCACCAGTCCCCCGGGACAGACCTATGGCTACACCTTC
TRBD2	NA	TRBJ2-1	TRBV11-2	CASSFISGTSGYNEQFF	TGTGCCAGCAGCTTCATATCCGGGACTAGCGGGTACAATGAGCAGTTCTTC
TRBD2	NA	TRBJ2-1	TRBV5-6	CPSSFRPQGLAGSEQFF	TGTCCCAGCAGCTTTCGCCCCCAGGGGCTAGCGGGTAGTGAGCAGTTCTTC
NA	NA	TRBJ2-1	TRBV7-2	CASSLVGGPDNEQFF	TGTGCCAGCAGCTTAGTGGGGGGCCCCGACAATGAGCAGTTCTTC
TRBD2	NA	TRBJ2-1	TRBV5-1	CACSPTTSGAYNGQFF	TGCGCCTGCAGCCCCACGACTAGCGGAGCGTACAATGGGCAGTTCTTC
TRBD2	few	TRBJ2-5	TRBV7-2	CASSSGLAGASQETQYF	TGTGCCAGCAGCTCAGGACTAGCGGGAGCTTCCCAAGAGACCCAGTACTTC
NA	NA	TRBJ2-1	TRBV12-5	CASGLSRDQNNEQFF	TGTGCTAGTGGTTTGTCCCGGGACCAAAACAATGAGCAGTTCTTC
TRBD2	few	TRBJ2-4	TRBV12-3/TRBV12-4	CASSIGTSGTTIQYF	TGTGCCAGCAGTATTGGGACTAGTGGTACGACCATTCAGTACTTC
NA	NA	TRBJ2-2	TRBV7-9	CASMGFSNTGELFF	TGTGCCAGCATGGGGTTTTCGAACACCGGGGAGCTGTTTTTT
TRBD2	few	TRBJ2-3	TRBV5-1	CASSSHGLASTDTQYF	TGCGCCAGCAGCTCCCACGGACTAGCCAGCACAGATACGCAGTATTTT